Below are 27 T cell receptor beta chains sequenced from a single sample in a study of blood T cells in healthy people across ages. Primers used in a second PCR of about 7 to 12 cycles were a sample-barcoded 5' primer and a J-beta primer mix. MiXCR, applied by TCRdb to the 5' RACE reads, yields one record per CDR3 protein. This table has 750,000 to 950,000 distinct CDR3 sequences, roughly 50% appearing once. Material: blood. These receptors were taken from a man older than 75 in good health.

V is TRBV7-9 and J is TRBJ2-4; 9 bases align to TRBD1. With the DNA end fitting TRBJ2-7 better, the J assignment may be wrong. Germline values: CDR1 SEHNR, CDR2 FQNEAQ (reference sequence). The CDR3 has 15 residues. The CDR3: CASSHGQGIVNEQYF. CDR3 coding DNA: TGTGCCAGCAGCCATGGACAGGGGATAGTAAACGAGCAGTACTTC.

This clonotype turned up a few times. The V call is TRBV12-3 or TRBV12-4, the J call TRBJ2-1; D could derive from TRBD1 or TRBD2 (6 bases each). The CDR3 is 15 residues long. The V and J ends lost 7 bases and 1 base respectively, with 14 bases between them. CDR3 coding DNA: TGTGCCAGCACTCCGGGGGCGGTGTCCTACAATGAGCAGTTCTTC. It codes for CASTPGAVSYNEQFF.

The chain recombines TRBV6-2 or TRBV6-3 with TRBJ2-7, with 8 bases aligning to TRBD2. Germline V gene data show CDR1 as MNHEY and CDR2 as SVGEGT. Losses at the gene ends were 5 bases for V and 4 bases for J; bases not matched to a gene: 10. The CDR3 spans 15 residues. The CDR3 region has the DNA TGTGCCAGCAGTCCAGGACTAGCCCCTCGTTACGAGCAGTACTTC. Amino acids: CASSPGLAPRYEQYF.

The CDR3 DNA is TGTGCCAGCAGTAACGACAGGGGGCGAGATCAGCCCCAGCATTTT. Translating it yields CASSNDRGRDQPQHF. The gene calls are TRBV6-5 and TRBJ1-5; 10 nucleotides agree with TRBD1. V trimming: 5 bases; J trimming: 5 bases; junction bases outside the gene matches: 6. Looked up from germline, CDR1 is MNHEY and CDR2 is SVGAGI. The CDR3 is made up of 15 amino acids.

This chain uses TRBV7-2 with TRBJ2-3; TRBD2 aligns across 12 bases. The germline V gene has CDR1 SGHTA and CDR2 FQGNSA. The CDR3 has 16 residues. The ends lost 5 bases at V and 14 bases at J; junction bases unmatched: 17. The CDR3 region is CASSVTSGGLHRYAYF. In DNA, the CDR3 is TGTGCCAGCAGCGTCACTAGCGGGGGGCTCCACAGATACGCGTATTTT.

The J gene is TRBJ2-7, the V gene TRBV24-1; 7 bases agree with TRBD1. The CDR3 has 15 amino acids. After removal of 3 bases from V and 5 bases from J, the junction contained 9 bases not matched to a gene. CDR1 is KGHDR, CDR2 SFDVKD, per germline. CDR3 in amino acids: CATSDPRGPDDEQYF. CDR3 in DNA: TGTGCCACCAGTGATCCGAGGGGGCCTGATGACGAGCAGTACTTC.

The chain has TRBV5-1 and TRBJ2-4; 12 positions agree with TRBD2. This CDR3 has 14 amino acids. The germline V gene has CDR1 SGHRS and CDR2 YFSETQ. The V gene end was trimmed by 7 bases and the J gene end by 8 bases; junction bases not matched to a gene: 7. CDR3 in amino acids: CASARLAGVYIQYF. CDR3 DNA: TGCGCCAGCGCAAGACTAGCGGGAGTGTACATTCAGTACTTC.

The J gene is TRBJ2-5, the V gene TRBV19, with TRBD1 identical over 9 bases. Gene TRBJ2-7 matches the end of the DNA better, so the J call may be wrong. The CDR3 spans 15 residues. Germline CDR1 is LNHDA and CDR2 is SQIVND (reference sequence). CDR3 nucleotides: TGTGCCAGTAGTATTGGACAGGGGATCGGCTACGAGCAGTACTTC. This codes for CASSIGQGIGYEQYF.

The rearrangement joins TRBV11-2 to TRBJ2-7; 9 nucleotides line up with TRBD2. The length of the CDR3 is 14 residues. The trim removed 7 bases at V and 4 bases at J, leaving 8 bases unmatched. The germline V gene encodes CDR1 SGHAT and CDR2 FQNNGV. The CDR3 here is CASTPRLAVYEQYF. CDR3 in DNA: TGTGCCAGCACTCCGCGACTAGCGGTTTACGAGCAGTACTTC.

Concerning this clonotype itself: At one of its ends the junction is not consistent with the germline gene, which may arise from a read error. The gene calls are TRBV27 and TRBJ2-5; TRBD1 agrees at 9 bases. CDR3 size: 14 residues. Germline lookup yields CDR1 MNHEY and CDR2 SMNVEV (reference sequence). The CDR3 is CASSQSGTGPEQCF. CDR3 coding DNA: TGTGCCAGCAGTCAATCCGGGACAGGGCCCGAGCAGTGCTTC.

The CDR3 nucleotides are TGCAGTGCTAGAGAAGTAGCTAGCTTTTCTTACAATGAGCAGTACTTC. Translation gives CSAREVASFSYNEQYF. This rearrangement joins TRBV20-1 to TRBJ2-7, with D tentatively TRBD2 (5 bases). Germline-derived CDR1 and CDR2 are DFQATT and SNEGSKA (reference sequence). The V end lost 0 bases, the J end lost 7 bases, and 22 bases lay between the germline ends. The CDR3 contains 16 residues.

CDR3 in DNA: TGTGCCAGTGCCGGGACTAGCGTACGGGGGGATGAGCAGTTCTTC. Translated, it gives CASAGTSVRGDEQFF. V gene TRBV19 combines with J gene TRBJ2-1, with 10 bases aligning to TRBD2. V dropped 8 bases and J dropped 8; count of bases not matched to a gene: 12. The germline V gene has CDR1 LNHDA and CDR2 SQIVND (reference sequence). This CDR3 comprises 15 residues.

The rearrangement joins TRBV10-1 to TRBJ2-7; the match to TRBD2 covers 10 bases. The CDR3 consists of 16 residues. Germline V CDR1 and CDR2: WNHNN, SYGVQD (reference sequence). V shed 6 bases and J 5 bases; nucleotides not matched to a gene: 13. The CDR3: CASRETSGYLLDEQYF. The CDR3 DNA reads as TGCGCCAGCAGAGAGACTAGCGGGTACCTCCTAGACGAGCAGTACTTC.

This chain connects TRBV4-1 to TRBJ1-2, with a possible D match to TRBD1 (6 bases). From germline, CDR1 is MGHRA and CDR2 YSYEKL. CDR3 length equals 15 residues. V lost 1 base and J 3 bases, leaving 12 bases between the germline ends. For the CDR3, the DNA is TGCGCCAGCAGCCAAGGGACAGAAGTTTACTATGGCTACACCTTC. Protein product: CASSQGTEVYYGYTF.

This clonotype appeared a single time. The chain carries TRBV20-1 and TRBJ1-2; D may be TRBD1 (5 bases). CDR1 is DFQATT and CDR2 is SNEGSKA in the germline V gene (reference sequence). V shed 1 base and J shed 0 bases, with 9 bases lying between them. CDR3 size: 14 residues. The CDR3, as DNA: TGCAGTGCTAGAGCAGGGAAGGCTAACTATGGCTACACCTTC. Its translation is CSARAGKANYGYTF.

The chain links TRBV10-1 to TRBJ2-7, with TRBD2 identical over 8 bases. This CDR3 has 13 amino acids. The junction had 8 bases not matched to a gene; V was cut back by 6 bases and J by 7 bases. Looked up from germline, CDR1 is WNHNN and CDR2 is SYGVQD (reference sequence). The DNA of the CDR3 is TGCGCCAGCAGGAGGTATCCTAGCGGGGAGCAGTACTTC. It encodes CASRRYPSGEQYF.

This clonotype was seen a handful of times. The rearrangement links TRBV11-2 to TRBJ1-2; D is unclear. This CDR3 is 13 amino acids long. Germline CDR1 is SGHAT and CDR2 is FQNNGV. V was trimmed by 1 base and J by 10 bases, leaving 13 bases between them. This CDR3 is CASSLAPLGDYTF. The CDR3 bases are TGTGCCAGCAGCTTAGCGCCCTTGGGCGACTACACCTTC.

The V and J genes are TRBV27 and TRBJ2-2, with TRBD2 matching 11 bases. CDR1 is MNHEY and CDR2 is SMNVEV in the germline V gene (reference sequence). This CDR3 spans 16 amino acids. The trim removed 6 bases at V and 4 bases at J, leaving 7 bases unmatched. The CDR3 DNA is TGTGCCAGCAGCCCGACTAGCGGGATGGGCACCGGGGAGCTGTTTTTT. It translates to CASSPTSGMGTGELFF.

This CDR3 reads CASSLTGEVTYSPLHF. CDR3 bases: TGTGCCAGCAGCCTCACAGGGGAGGTGACCTATTCACCCCTCCACTTT. J is TRBJ1-6 and V is TRBV27; 7 positions match TRBD1. V trimming: 6 bases; J trimming: 8 bases; junction bases outside the gene matches: 13. In germline, CDR1 is MNHEY, CDR2 SMNVEV (reference sequence). CDR3 length: 16 residues.

This clonotype occurred once. One end of the junction fails to match germline, which may point to a read error. The rearrangement joins TRBV7-3 to TRBJ2-3; no firm D call. Germline values: CDR1 SGHTA, CDR2 FQGTGA. This CDR3 contains 14 residues. CDR3 sequence reads: CASSLNRYTDMQYF. The CDR3 DNA follows: TGTGCCAGCAGCTTAAATAGATACACAGATATGCAGTATTTT.

V and J are TRBV12-3 or TRBV12-4 and TRBJ2-1; tentatively, D is TRBD2 (6 bases). This CDR3 comprises 15 residues. V gave up 6 bases and J gave up 0 bases, with 12 bases separating them. The DNA for the CDR3 is TGTGCCAGCAGCCCCAGCGGGTTCTCCTACAATGAGCAGTTCTTC. Translated, it gives CASSPSGFSYNEQFF.

This chain joins TRBV11-2 and TRBJ2-3; the match to TRBD2 covers 10 bases. V lost 5 bases and J lost 0; bases outside the gene matches: 23. Germline CDR1 reads SGHAT; CDR2 reads FQNNGV. The length of the CDR3 is 22 residues. The CDR3 DNA reads as TGTGCCAGCAGCCCCCCGACTAGCGGGTTCGCTATGTACTCCTCTAGCACAGATACGCAGTATTTT. The encoded protein is CASSPPTSGFAMYSSSTDTQYF.

For this clonotype: One junction end does not reproduce the germline sequence, and a read error may be involved. The rearrangement links TRBV6-1 to TRBJ2-4; 10 bases align to TRBD1. This CDR3 region has 15 residues. Germline CDR1 is MNHNS and CDR2 is SASEGT. In nucleotides, the CDR3 is TGTGCCAGTAGTGAAGCCCCCGGGACAGGGGACATTCAGTACTTC. It specifies CASSEAPGTGDIQYF.

The V and J genes are TRBV4-1 and TRBJ1-1; TRBD1 might be the D (5 bases). Trimming removed 1 base from V and 1 base from J, with 13 bases in between. The V gene's germline CDR1 is MGHRA and CDR2 YSYEKL. The CDR3 has 16 amino acids. CDR3 nucleotides: TGCGCCAGCAGCCAAGGGGGACGCGGGAGGAACACTGAAGCTTTCTTT. It is translated as CASSQGGRGRNTEAFF.

V is TRBV7-2 and J is TRBJ1-5, with 11 bases that match TRBD1. The CDR3 spans 15 residues. Germline V lookup: CDR1 SGHTA, CDR2 FQGNSA. V trimming: 6 bases; J trimming: 3 bases; junction bases outside the gene matches: 4. CDR3 residues: CASSWDRGSNQPQHF. For the CDR3, the DNA is TGTGCCAGCAGTTGGGACAGGGGGTCCAATCAGCCCCAGCATTTT.

This clonotype showed up just a few times. The V call is TRBV9, the J call TRBJ2-5, with 12 bases matching TRBD2. Matching the DNA end better, TRBJ2-7 makes the J call doubtful. CDR1 is SGDLS, CDR2 YYNGEE, per germline. CDR3 size: 15 residues. The CDR3 sequence: CASSAGTSGYYEQYF. DNA of the CDR3: TGTGCCAGCAGCGCTGGGACTAGCGGGTACTACGAGCAGTACTTC.

In its sample, this clonotype was seen a few times. J is TRBJ2-3 and V is TRBV5-1; D is unresolved. The V gene lost 3 bases and the J gene lost 1 base, with 12 bases spanning the gap. Germline CDR1 and CDR2: SGHRS and YFSETQ. The length of the CDR3 is 15 residues. The CDR3 DNA sequence: TGCGCCAGCAGCTCCGTGGGCGACCGCACAGATACGCAGTATTTT. Translated: CASSSVGDRTDTQYF.